The sequence of this TCR beta chain was determined in a study of blood T cell repertoires in COVID-19. Measured with immunoSEQ multiplex PCR; TCRdb has only the in-frame clones, and not every one. The data show more than 150,000 clones, approximately 80% seen once. Material for sequencing was peripheral blood. This clonotype was sampled from a human donor in a cohort sampled during active COVID-19.

The CDR3 protein is CASSQGGGQPQHF. The CDR3 region has the DNA TGTGCCAGCTCTCAGGGCGGGGGTCAGCCCCAGCATTTT. The V call is TRBV18, the J call TRBJ1-5; maybe TRBD1 (5 bases). Germline-derived CDR1 and CDR2 are KGHSH and LQKENI. The CDR3 is 13 amino acids. The ends were cut back, 6 bases at V and 6 bases at J, with 12 bases in the middle.